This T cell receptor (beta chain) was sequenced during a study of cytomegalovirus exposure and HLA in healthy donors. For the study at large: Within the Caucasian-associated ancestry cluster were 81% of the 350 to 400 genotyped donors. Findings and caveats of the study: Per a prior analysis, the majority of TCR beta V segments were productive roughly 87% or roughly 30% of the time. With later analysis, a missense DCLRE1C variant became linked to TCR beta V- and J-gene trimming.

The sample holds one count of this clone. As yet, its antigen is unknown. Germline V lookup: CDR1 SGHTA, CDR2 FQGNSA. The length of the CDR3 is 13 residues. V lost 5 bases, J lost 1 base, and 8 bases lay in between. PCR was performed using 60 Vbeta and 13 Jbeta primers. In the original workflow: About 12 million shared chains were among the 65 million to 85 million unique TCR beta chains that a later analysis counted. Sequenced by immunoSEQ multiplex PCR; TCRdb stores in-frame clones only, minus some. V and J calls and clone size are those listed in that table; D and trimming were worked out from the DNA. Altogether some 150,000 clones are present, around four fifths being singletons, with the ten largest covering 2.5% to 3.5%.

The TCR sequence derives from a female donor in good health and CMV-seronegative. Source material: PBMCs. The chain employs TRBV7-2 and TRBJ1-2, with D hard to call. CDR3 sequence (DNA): TGTGCCAGCAGCGCACAGATTAACTATGGCTACACCTTC. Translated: CASSAQINYGYTF.